One sample yielded the 28 T cell receptor beta chains listed below, sequenced in a study of T cell responses to AZD1222 COVID-19 vaccine. Sequencing was performed with immunoSEQ multiplex PCR; in TCRdb, only in-frame clones are kept and a portion is missing. The table has roughly 150,000 clones, 80% to 90% seen once. Sequences were derived from peripheral blood, sampled after recovery from COVID-19. Receptor source: an adult who had recovered from COVID-19.

This clone has more than one count but fewer than ten. The J gene is TRBJ1-5, the V gene TRBV7-9; D unresolved. Deletions cut 1 base from V and 6 bases from J, with 4 bases between. The CDR3 spans 12 residues. Germline CDR1 SEHNR, CDR2 FQNEAQ (reference sequence). CDR3 DNA: TGTGCCAGCAGCTTAGAAACTCAGCCCCAGCATTTT. It codes for CASSLETQPQHF.

The rearrangement uses TRBV7-9 and TRBJ2-7; TRBD2 aligns across 8 bases. V lost 5 bases to trimming and J lost 4 bases; unmatched junction nucleotides: 10. This CDR3 has 15 amino acids. Germline-derived CDR1 and CDR2 are SEHNR and FQNEAQ (reference sequence). CDR3: CASSPGVAGRYEQYF. In DNA form, the CDR3 reads TGTGCCAGCAGCCCCGGGGTAGCGGGAAGGTACGAGCAGTACTTC. Full variable domain (outside the CDR3, taken from reference TRBV7-9 and TRBJ2-7): DTGVSQNPRHKITKRGQNVTFRCDPISEHNRLYWYRQTLGQGPEFLTYFQNEAQLEKSRLLSDRFSAERPKGSFSTLEIQRTEQGDSAMYLCASSPGVAGRYEQYFGPGTRLTVT.

V and J are TRBV10-3 and TRBJ1-1; a weak D match, TRBD1 (6 bases). Trimming removed 2 bases at V and 1 base at J, with 8 bases between. Germline CDR1 and CDR2: ENHRY and SYGVKD. CDR3 length: 14 residues. CDR3 sequence reads: CAISEPGANTEAFF. DNA for the CDR3: TGTGCCATCAGTGAGCCAGGGGCGAACACTGAAGCTTTCTTT.

J is TRBJ1-2 and V is TRBV5-6; 7 bases fit TRBD1. Unmatched junction bases numbered 7, after V lost 4 bases and J lost 4 bases. The CDR3 loop spans 14 amino acids. Looked up from germline, CDR1 is SGHDT and CDR2 is YYEEEE. The CDR3 region has the DNA TGTGCCAGCAGCAACGGACAGGTAACCTATGGCTACACCTTC. This gives the protein CASSNGQVTYGYTF. Supplemented by reference TRBV5-6 and TRBJ1-2, the full variable domain reads DAGVTQSPTHLIKTRGQQVTLRCSPKSGHDTVSWYQQALGQGPQFIFQYYEEEERQRGNFPDRFSGHQFPNYSSELNVNALLLGDSALYLCASSNGQVTYGYTFGSGTRLTVV.

The rearrangement uses TRBV19 and TRBJ2-2; a possible D gene is TRBD2 (6 bases). CDR3 length: 15 amino acids. The germline V gene encodes CDR1 LNHDA and CDR2 SQIVND (reference sequence). The V gene lost 6 bases and the J gene lost 4 bases, with 15 bases spanning the gap. CDR3 DNA sequence: TGTGCCAGTAGGTCCGGGACTCAAAGCACCGGGGAGCTGTTTTTT. Encoded protein: CASRSGTQSTGELFF.

This rearrangement joins TRBV9 to TRBJ2-7; TRBD1 might be the D (6 bases). This CDR3 is 15 amino acids long. Per the germline V gene, CDR1 is SGDLS and CDR2 is YYNGEE. Trimming removed 0 bases at V and 0 bases at J, with 10 bases between. The CDR3 loop reads CASSVEQGSSYEQYF. In DNA, the CDR3 is TGTGCCAGCAGCGTAGAACAGGGCAGCTCCTACGAGCAGTACTTC.

The chain carries TRBV5-1 and TRBJ2-2; TRBD2 matches 12 bases. The germline V gene has CDR1 SGHRS and CDR2 YFSETQ. The CDR3 covers 20 residues. Trimming took 1 base from V and 7 from J; bases not matched to a gene: 17. The CDR3 DNA is TGCGCCAGCAGCTTGTTCGCACAGGGGAGGACTAGCGGGACCTACGGGGAGCTGTTTTTT. Its translation is CASSLFAQGRTSGTYGELFF. Full variable domain (missing parts from reference TRBV5-1 and TRBJ2-2): KAGVTQTPRYLIKTRGQQVTLSCSPISGHRSVSWYQQTPGQGLQFLFEYFSETQRNKGNFPGRFSGRQFSNSRSEMNVSTLELGDSALYLCASSLFAQGRTSGTYGELFFGEGSRLTVL.

The V gene is TRBV6-2 or TRBV6-3, the J gene TRBJ2-7; TRBD1 might be the D (6 bases). The CDR3 is made up of 14 amino acids. Germline assignment: CDR1 MNHEY and CDR2 SVGEGT. The ends were cut back, 1 base at V and 2 bases at J, with 9 bases in the middle. The CDR3 DNA is TGTGCCAGCAGTTACTACAGGGCAGCCTACGAGCAGTACTTC. Protein product: CASSYYRAAYEQYF.

This sequence joins TRBV24-1 and TRBJ2-1; no reliable D call. The CDR3 consists of 15 residues. Trimming shortened V by 12 bases and J by 8 bases, and 25 bases separated the two germline ends. Looked up from germline, CDR1 is KGHDR and CDR2 is SFDVKD. The CDR3 nucleotides are TGTGCCTCCTCCCCAGGATACCCTACAACGGATGAGCAGTTCTTC. This translates into CASSPGYPTTDEQFF.

This chain uses TRBV5-4 with TRBJ1-1, with D possibly TRBD1 on 5 matching bases. The germline V and J ends were trimmed by 0 bases and 2 bases, with 11 bases remaining between them. This CDR3 has 15 amino acids. Per germline, CDR1 SGHNT and CDR2 YYREEE (reference sequence). The CDR3 region has the DNA TGTGCCAGCAGCTTGGAAATGGGGCATAACACTGAAGCTTTCTTT. Protein: CASSLEMGHNTEAFF.

The chain uses TRBV3-1 (or the pseudogene TRBV3-2) and TRBJ1-4; TRBD1 might be the D (6 bases). V was cut by 4 bases and J by 3 bases, with 9 bases left in between. This CDR3 comprises 14 residues. CDR1 LGHDT and CDR2 YNNKEL come from the germline V gene (reference sequence). Written as DNA, the CDR3 is TGTGCCAGCAGCCTTCAGGGGCCTAATGAAAAACTGTTTTTT. Translation gives CASSLQGPNEKLFF.

This chain joins TRBV4-1 and TRBJ1-1, with D unclear. Germline V lookup: CDR1 MGHRA, CDR2 YSYEKL. Trimming took off 1 base at V and 1 base at J, with 4 bases between the two ends. The CDR3 length is 13 residues. This CDR3 reads CASSQVGNTEAFF. The CDR3 DNA follows: TGCGCCAGCAGCCAAGTGGGGAACACTGAAGCTTTCTTT.

The rearrangement uses TRBV27 and TRBJ1-6, with D perhaps TRBD1 (5 bases). V gave up 5 bases and J gave up 6 bases, with 11 bases separating them. CDR3 size: 14 residues. Germline V lookup: CDR1 MNHEY, CDR2 SMNVEV (reference sequence). CDR3 bases: TGTGCCAGCAGTAGCAGGGCCGGTAATTCACCCCTCCACTTT. Translation: CASSSRAGNSPLHF.

This chain joins TRBV6-5 and TRBJ1-2; tentatively, D is TRBD1 (6 bases). V was cut by 8 bases and J by 8 bases, with 18 bases left in between. Germline V CDR1 and CDR2: MNHEY, SVGAGI. This CDR3 spans 13 amino acids. CDR3 coding DNA: TGTGCCAGCTGGAGGAGGGGGTATGGAGGCTACACCTTC. It translates to CASWRRGYGGYTF.

V usage is TRBV6-6 and J usage is TRBJ1-5, with D unresolved. Trimming removed 5 bases at V and 2 bases at J, with 19 bases between. CDR3 size: 17 residues. Germline values: CDR1 MNHNY, CDR2 SVGAGI (reference sequence). The DNA of the CDR3 is TGTGCCAGCAGTCATCCGTCAATTAGGGCGGGCAATCAGCCCCAGCATTTT. It yields the protein CASSHPSIRAGNQPQHF.

The V and J genes are TRBV9 and TRBJ2-5; a possible D gene is TRBD2 (6 bases). V was cut by 2 bases and J by 5 bases, with 16 bases left in between. The germline V gene encodes CDR1 SGDLS and CDR2 YYNGEE. This CDR3 has 15 amino acids. CDR3 sequence reads: CASSVSLQAGETQYF. The CDR3 DNA follows: TGTGCCAGCAGCGTGAGCCTCCAGGCGGGGGAGACCCAGTACTTC.

This clone was recorded only once. This chain uses TRBV5-1 with TRBJ1-6; 9 nucleotides align to TRBD1. The CDR3 totals 15 residues. V was pared by 0 bases and J by 8 bases, with 3 bases of the junction left unmatched. Germline CDR1 reads SGHRS; CDR2 reads YFSETQ. CDR3 DNA: TGCGCCAGCAGCTTGGCGGGACAGGGTTATTCACCCCTCCACTTT. Translation gives CASSLAGQGYSPLHF.

The chain couples TRBV11-2 to TRBJ2-1, with a possible D match to TRBD1 (5 bases). V lost 0 bases and J 12 bases, leaving 9 bases between the germline ends. Germline V gives CDR1 SGHAT, CDR2 FQNNGV. The CDR3 length is 12 residues. In nucleotides, the CDR3 is TGTGCCAGCAGCTTAGACAGGGCTAGGCAGTTCTTC. Its protein product is CASSLDRARQFF.

Note on this clone: This CDR3 is also generated by other DNA sequences in the sample. V usage is TRBV3-1 (or the pseudogene TRBV3-2) and J usage is TRBJ1-1; 10 bases are shared with TRBD1. This CDR3 is 14 amino acids long. Germline values: CDR1 LGHDT, CDR2 YNNKEL (reference sequence). The ends lost 5 bases at V and 5 bases at J; junction bases unmatched: 5. The CDR3 nucleotides read TGTGCCAGCAGCGCCCGGGACAGGGGAACTGAAGCTTTCTTT. Its translation is CASSARDRGTEAFF.

The chain employs TRBV28 and TRBJ1-1, with D tentatively TRBD1 (5 bases). The CDR3 consists of 17 residues. The V end was cut by 8 bases, the J end by 1 base, with 23 bases between. Germline assignment: CDR1 MDHEN and CDR2 SYDVKM. The CDR3 spells CASGPAGTQVKNTEAFF. In DNA form, the CDR3 reads TGTGCCAGCGGCCCCGCCGGGACCCAAGTCAAGAACACTGAAGCTTTCTTT.

The chain employs TRBV5-1 and TRBJ1-1; D is unresolved. Germline V lookup: CDR1 SGHRS, CDR2 YFSETQ. The CDR3 extends over 14 amino acids. V was clipped by 0 bases and J by 4 bases, with 10 bases between them. The CDR3 is CASSLVPGSTEAFF. The CDR3 bases are TGCGCCAGCAGCTTGGTGCCTGGGAGCACTGAAGCTTTCTTT.

The V gene is TRBV11-3, the J gene TRBJ2-3, with 9 positions matching TRBD2. Trimming cost V 2 bases and J 4 bases; bases outside gene matches: 7. Germline CDR1 is SGHNT and CDR2 is YENEEA. The CDR3 is 16 residues long. CDR3 protein: CASSLLAGGPADTQYF. CDR3 bases: TGTGCCAGCAGCTTACTGGCGGGAGGGCCCGCAGATACGCAGTATTTT.

The genes are TRBV5-1 and TRBJ1-5, with no clear D. CDR1 and CDR2 from the germline V gene are SGHRS and YFSETQ. The CDR3 consists of 13 residues. Trimming pared 0 bases from V and 7 bases from J, leaving 8 bases between. CDR3 region: CASSLDNGQPQHF. CDR3 sequence (DNA): TGCGCCAGCAGCTTGGATAATGGGCAGCCCCAGCATTTT.

The CDR3 loop is CASKGTGSSYEQYF. The CDR3 DNA is TGTGCCAGCAAGGGAACCGGGAGCTCCTACGAGCAGTACTTC. V and J are TRBV2 and TRBJ2-7; perhaps TRBD2 as D (6 bases). V was trimmed by 7 bases and J by 0 bases, leaving 13 bases between them. The CDR3 covers 14 residues. CDR1 and CDR2 (germline): SNHLY, FYNNEI.

V is TRBV2 and J is TRBJ1-1, with 8 bases aligning to TRBD1. The CDR3 is 13 residues long. J was trimmed by 7 bases and V by 6 bases; bases with no gene match: 7. Germline CDR1 SNHLY, CDR2 FYNNEI. CDR3 region: CASRTGTGGEAFF. The CDR3, as DNA: TGTGCCAGCAGAACCGGGACAGGCGGTGAAGCTTTCTTT.

The V call is TRBV7-2, the J call TRBJ1-4; tentative D call: TRBD1 (6 bases). Germline V lookup: CDR1 SGHTA, CDR2 FQGNSA. The V and J ends lost 6 bases and 2 bases respectively, with 13 bases between them. This CDR3 contains 15 residues. The CDR3 region has the DNA TGTGCCAGCAGTTATACAGGGTCTACTAATGAAAAACTGTTTTTT. Residues: CASSYTGSTNEKLFF.

The rearrangement uses TRBV7-3 and TRBJ2-2; the D is unclear. CDR1 is SGHTA and CDR2 is FQGTGA in the germline V gene. CDR3 length: 12 amino acids. V lost 5 bases to trimming and J lost 5 bases, with 6 bases between them. The CDR3 is CASSGYTGELFF. The CDR3 region has the DNA TGTGCCAGCAGCGGGTATACCGGGGAGCTGTTTTTT.

The rearrangement links TRBV5-4 to TRBJ2-7; TRBD1 aligns across 7 bases. This CDR3 region has 14 residues. Germline assignment: CDR1 SGHNT and CDR2 YYREEE (reference sequence). The junction had 4 bases not matched to a gene; V was cut back by 0 bases and J by 4 bases. This CDR3 is CASSLGAGGYEQYF. The CDR3 DNA is TGTGCCAGCAGCTTGGGGGCAGGGGGTTACGAGCAGTACTTC.